Shown below are 13 T cell receptor beta chains from a single sample sequenced in a study of T cells after yellow fever vaccination. TCRdb re-called the 5' RACE reads with MiXCR, one entry per CDR3 protein. The data show about 430,000 distinct CDR3 sequences, approximately 18% seen once. Sequencing was performed on PBMCs, taken before the yellow fever booster vaccination. Receptors were obtained from a man aged 18 to 30 who received the YFV17D yellow fever vaccine.

The chain employs TRBV18 and TRBJ2-7; D not resolved. The CDR3 runs to 13 residues. Trimming stripped 3 bases from V and 2 bases from J, with 8 bases between. Germline values: CDR1 KGHSH, CDR2 LQKENI. The CDR3 protein is CASSPSGPYEQYV. The DNA for the CDR3 is TGTGCCAGCTCACCGTCTGGGCCCTACGAGCAGTACGTC.

The chain is built from TRBV15 and TRBJ2-3; D possibly corresponds to TRBD2 (7 bases). Per germline, CDR1 LNHNV and CDR2 YYDKDF (reference sequence). Deletions cut 8 bases from V and 10 bases from J, with 19 bases between. CDR3 length equals 13 residues. As DNA, the CDR3 is TGTGCCACCGGGGTACGCGGGGGCGATGCGCAGTATTTT. Its translation: CATGVRGGDAQYF.

V and J are TRBV4-3 and TRBJ1-6, with D tentatively TRBD1 (5 bases). The CDR3 runs to 18 residues. Germline-derived CDR1 and CDR2 are LGHNA and YSLEER. The V end was cut by 2 bases, the J end by 1 base, with 15 bases between. The CDR3 region is CASSQRGGGRSYNSPLHF. Here the CDR3 DNA reads TGCGCCAGCAGCCAAAGGGGCGGGGGTCGGTCCTATAATTCACCCCTCCACTTT.

This clonotype was counted only a few times. The J gene is TRBJ2-5, the V gene TRBV7-6; D is possibly TRBD2 (6 bases). Trimming cost V 1 base and J 4 bases, with 13 bases left between them. The CDR3 sequence is 15 residues long. Germline CDR1 SGHVS, CDR2 FNYEAQ. The CDR3 sequence: CASSLDGGRRETQYF. CDR3 bases: TGTGCCAGCAGCTTAGACGGAGGGAGAAGAGAGACCCAGTACTTC.

This rearrangement joins TRBV24-1 to TRBJ2-7; D is tentatively TRBD1 or TRBD2 (5 bases each). The CDR3 loop spans 15 amino acids. Trimming took 7 bases from V and 5 from J, leaving 20 bases between them. CDR1 and CDR2 (germline): KGHDR, SFDVKD. The CDR3 bases are TGTGCCACCAGCGTAAAAAAAAAGGGGACCGACGAGCAGTACTTC. Translating it yields CATSVKKKGTDEQYF.

This clonotype was recorded a few times. The chain uses TRBV29-1 and TRBJ1-2; no clear D. The CDR3 has 9 residues. The V end lost 0 bases, the J end lost 8 bases, and 1 base lay between the germline ends. Germline values: CDR1 SQVTM, CDR2 ANQGSEA. The DNA of the CDR3 is TGCAGCGTTGAAGAAGGCTACACCTTC. Its protein product is CSVEEGYTF.

This clonotype was counted between two and nine times. This chain links TRBV29-1 with TRBJ2-4; 9 nucleotides agree with TRBD1. J lost 8 bases, V lost 6 bases, and 8 bases had no gene match. The CDR3 is made up of 13 amino acids. From germline, CDR1 is SQVTM and CDR2 ANQGSEA. CDR3 region: CSVRDREMDIQYF. CDR3 bases: TGCAGCGTAAGGGACAGGGAAATGGACATTCAGTACTTC.

CDR3 loop: CASTSPHTSGVGETQYF. The DNA of the CDR3 is TGTGCCAGCACCTCGCCCCATACTAGCGGGGTCGGGGAGACCCAGTACTTC. The rearrangement joins TRBV28 to TRBJ2-5, with TRBD2 identical over 10 bases. The CDR3 runs 17 residues. V lost 7 bases, J lost 5 bases, and 16 bases stayed unmatched. The germline CDR1 and CDR2 sequences are MDHEN and SYDVKM.

This clonotype has just a few counts. The chain links TRBV5-4 to TRBJ2-7; TRBD1 agrees at 8 bases. The J segment lost 9 bases and the V segment lost 0 bases, leaving 8 bases of the junction unmatched. Per germline, CDR1 SGHNT and CDR2 YYREEE (reference sequence). This CDR3 has 14 amino acids. In DNA, the CDR3 is TGTGCCAGCAGCTTGGAGGCAGGGGGCGATAGGCAGTACGTC. As protein: CASSLEAGGDRQYV.

CDR3 amino acids: CASSLTSGDIQYF. The CDR3 coding sequence is TGTGCCAGCAGCTTGACTAGCGGGGACATTCAGTACTTC. The chain employs TRBV5-5 and TRBJ2-4, with 10 bases identical to TRBD2. CDR1 and CDR2 (germline): SGHKS, YYEKEE (reference sequence). The CDR3 is 13 residues long. The V segment lost 1 base and the J segment 8 bases; nucleotides outside the gene matches: 0. Using reference TRBV5-5 and TRBJ2-4 for the parts outside the CDR3, the full variable domain is DAGVTQSPTHLIKTRGQQVTLRCSPISGHKSVSWYQQVLGQGPQFIFQYYEKEERGRGNFPDRFSARQFPNYSSELNVNALLLGDSALYLCASSLTSGDIQYFGAGTRLSVL.

The rearrangement links TRBV10-3 to TRBJ2-2; the D is unclear. The CDR3 has 12 amino acids. The germline V and J ends were trimmed by 7 bases and 7 bases, with 10 bases remaining between them. Germline CDR1 and CDR2: ENHRY and SYGVKD. CDR3 nucleotide sequence: TGTGCCATCAATGACCATGGCGGGGAGCTGTTTTTT. Protein sequence: CAINDHGGELFF.

The chain employs TRBV6-5 and TRBJ1-5; D remains ambiguous. V gave up 0 bases and J gave up 8 bases, with 8 bases separating them. This CDR3 has 13 residues. CDR1 is MNHEY and CDR2 is SVGAGI in the germline V gene. The CDR3 loop is CASSYSLGKPQHF. DNA for the CDR3: TGTGCCAGCAGTTACTCGTTAGGGAAGCCCCAGCATTTT.

This clonotype was recorded a few times. V gene TRBV7-6 combines with J gene TRBJ2-7; D gene uncertain. Germline V gene sequence: CDR1 SGHVS, CDR2 FNYEAQ. With 0 bases removed from V and 2 bases from J, the gap between germline ends came to 11 bases. The CDR3 has 15 amino acids. The CDR3 reads CASSLAPLLTYEQYF. The CDR3 nucleotides read TGTGCCAGCAGCTTAGCCCCCCTTTTGACCTACGAGCAGTACTTC.